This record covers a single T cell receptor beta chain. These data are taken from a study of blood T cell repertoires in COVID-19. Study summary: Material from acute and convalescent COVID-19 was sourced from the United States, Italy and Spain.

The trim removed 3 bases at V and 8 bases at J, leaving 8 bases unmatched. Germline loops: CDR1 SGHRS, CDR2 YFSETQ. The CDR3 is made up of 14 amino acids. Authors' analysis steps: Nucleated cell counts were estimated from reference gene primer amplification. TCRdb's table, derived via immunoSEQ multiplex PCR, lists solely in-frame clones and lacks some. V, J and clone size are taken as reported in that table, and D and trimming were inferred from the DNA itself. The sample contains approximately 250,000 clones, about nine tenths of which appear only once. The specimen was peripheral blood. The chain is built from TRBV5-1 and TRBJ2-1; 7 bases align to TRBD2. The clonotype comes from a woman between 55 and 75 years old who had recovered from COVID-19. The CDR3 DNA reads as TGCGCCAGCAGCTCAACCGGGACTACTGATGAGCAGTTCTTC. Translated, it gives CASSSTGTTDEQFF.